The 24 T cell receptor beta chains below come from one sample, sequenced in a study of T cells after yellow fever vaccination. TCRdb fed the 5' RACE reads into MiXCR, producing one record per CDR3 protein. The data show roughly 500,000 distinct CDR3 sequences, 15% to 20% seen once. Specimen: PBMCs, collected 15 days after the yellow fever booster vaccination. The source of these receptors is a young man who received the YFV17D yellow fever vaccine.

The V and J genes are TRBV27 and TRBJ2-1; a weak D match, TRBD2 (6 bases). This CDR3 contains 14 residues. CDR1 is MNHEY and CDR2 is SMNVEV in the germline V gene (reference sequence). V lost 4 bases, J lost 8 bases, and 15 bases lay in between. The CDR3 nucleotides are TGTGCCAGCAGTTCCGGACTAAGAGTCCATGAGCAGTTCTTC. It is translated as CASSSGLRVHEQFF.

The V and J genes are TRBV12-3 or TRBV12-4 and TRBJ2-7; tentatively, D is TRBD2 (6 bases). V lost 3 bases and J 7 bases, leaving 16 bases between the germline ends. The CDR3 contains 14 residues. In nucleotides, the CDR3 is TGTGCCAGCAGTTTGGCGGGACGAATTTGGGAGCAGTACTTC. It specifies CASSLAGRIWEQYF.

CDR3 DNA: TGTGCCAGCAGCTTAGCGTGGACGACAACTTACAATGAGCAGTTCTTC. Its translation: CASSLAWTTTYNEQFF. The chain couples TRBV7-8 to TRBJ2-1, with no clear D. V gave up 0 bases and J gave up 4 bases, with 13 bases separating them. The CDR3 is 16 residues long. Germline values: CDR1 SGHVS, CDR2 FQNEAQ.

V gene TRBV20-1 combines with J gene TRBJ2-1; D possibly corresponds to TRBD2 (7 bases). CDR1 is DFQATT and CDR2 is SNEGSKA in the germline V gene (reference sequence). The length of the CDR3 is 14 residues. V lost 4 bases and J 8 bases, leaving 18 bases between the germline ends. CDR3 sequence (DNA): TGCAGTGCTAATGAGGGAGGGGGTAGAGATGAGCAGTTCTTC. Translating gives CSANEGGGRDEQFF.

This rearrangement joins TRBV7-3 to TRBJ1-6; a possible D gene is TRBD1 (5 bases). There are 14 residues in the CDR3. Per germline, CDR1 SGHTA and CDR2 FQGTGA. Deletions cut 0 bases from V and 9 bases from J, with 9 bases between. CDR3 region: CASSLTPGISPLHF. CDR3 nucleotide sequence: TGTGCCAGCAGCTTAACACCAGGGATTTCACCCCTCCACTTT.

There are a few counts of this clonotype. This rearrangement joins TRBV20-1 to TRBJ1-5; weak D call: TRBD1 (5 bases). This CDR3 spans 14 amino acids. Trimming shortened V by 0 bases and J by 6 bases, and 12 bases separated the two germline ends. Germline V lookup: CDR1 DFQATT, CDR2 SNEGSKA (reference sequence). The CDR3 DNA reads TGCAGTGCTAGAGATGTGGGGGGAAGTCAGCCCCAGCATTTT. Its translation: CSARDVGGSQPQHF.

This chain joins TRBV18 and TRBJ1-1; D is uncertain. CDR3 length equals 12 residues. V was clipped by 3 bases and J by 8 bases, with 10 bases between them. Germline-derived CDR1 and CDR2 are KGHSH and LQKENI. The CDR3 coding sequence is TGTGCCAGCTCACCGTCGGGAGGGGAAGCTTTCTTT. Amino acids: CASSPSGGEAFF.

In nucleotides, the CDR3 is TGCAGTGCGGCTCAGGGGGCAGGCACAGATACGCAGTATTTT. This gives the protein CSAAQGAGTDTQYF. The chain is built from TRBV20-1 and TRBJ2-3; 8 nucleotides match TRBD1. The CDR3 has 14 amino acids. CDR1 is DFQATT, CDR2 SNEGSKA, per germline (reference sequence). Unmatched junction bases numbered 6, after V lost 6 bases and J lost 1 base.

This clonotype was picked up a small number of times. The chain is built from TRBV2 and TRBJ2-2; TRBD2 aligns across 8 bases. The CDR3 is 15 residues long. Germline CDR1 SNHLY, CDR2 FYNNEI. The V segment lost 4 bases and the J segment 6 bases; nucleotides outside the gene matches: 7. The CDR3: CASSVSFGGAGELFF. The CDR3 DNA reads TGTGCCAGCAGTGTGTCTTTCGGGGGGGCCGGGGAGCTGTTTTTT.

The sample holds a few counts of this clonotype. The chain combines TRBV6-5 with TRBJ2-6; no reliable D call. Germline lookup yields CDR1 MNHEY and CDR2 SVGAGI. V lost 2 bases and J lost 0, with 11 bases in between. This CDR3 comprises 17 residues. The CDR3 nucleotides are TGTGCCAGCAGTTACGGCGTTTCGGGCTCTGGGGCCAACGTCCTGACTTTC. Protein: CASSYGVSGSGANVLTF.

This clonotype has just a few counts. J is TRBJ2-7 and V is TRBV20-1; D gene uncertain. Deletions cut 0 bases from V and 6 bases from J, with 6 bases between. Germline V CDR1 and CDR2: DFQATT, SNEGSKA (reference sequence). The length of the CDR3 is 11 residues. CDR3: CSAREPTEQYF. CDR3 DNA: TGCAGTGCTAGAGAACCCACCGAGCAGTACTTC.

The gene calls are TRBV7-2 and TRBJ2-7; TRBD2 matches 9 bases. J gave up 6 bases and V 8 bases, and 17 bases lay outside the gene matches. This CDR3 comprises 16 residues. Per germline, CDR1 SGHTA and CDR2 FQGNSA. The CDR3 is CASGPSGKVGVVEQYF. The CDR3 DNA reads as TGTGCCAGCGGTCCTAGCGGGAAGGTGGGGGTGGTCGAGCAGTACTTC. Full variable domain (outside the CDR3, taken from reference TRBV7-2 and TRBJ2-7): GAGVSQSPSNKVTEKGKDVELRCDPISGHTALYWYRQSLGQGLEFLIYFQGNSAPDKSGLPSDRFSAERTGGSVSTLTIQRTQQEDSAVYLCASGPSGKVGVVEQYFGPGTRLTVT.

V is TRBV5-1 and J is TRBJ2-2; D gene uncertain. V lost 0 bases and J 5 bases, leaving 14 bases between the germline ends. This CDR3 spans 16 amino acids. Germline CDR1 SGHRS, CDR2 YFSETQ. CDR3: CASSLAARVRTGELFF. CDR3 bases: TGCGCCAGCAGCTTGGCGGCTAGGGTCCGAACCGGGGAGCTGTTTTTT.

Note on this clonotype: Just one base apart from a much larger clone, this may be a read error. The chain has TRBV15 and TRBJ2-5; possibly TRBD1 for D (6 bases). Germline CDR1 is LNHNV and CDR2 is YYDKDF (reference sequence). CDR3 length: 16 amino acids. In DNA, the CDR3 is TGTTCCACCAGCAGAGTTCGTACAGGGTACCAAGAGACCCAGTACTTC. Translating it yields CSTSRVRTGYQETQYF.

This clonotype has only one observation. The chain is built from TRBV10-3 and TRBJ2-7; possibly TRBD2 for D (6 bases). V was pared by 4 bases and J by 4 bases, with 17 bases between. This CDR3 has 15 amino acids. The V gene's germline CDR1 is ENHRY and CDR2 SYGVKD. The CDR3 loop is CAISGGGGQSYEQYF. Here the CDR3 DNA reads TGTGCCATCAGTGGGGGAGGCGGACAATCATACGAGCAGTACTTC.

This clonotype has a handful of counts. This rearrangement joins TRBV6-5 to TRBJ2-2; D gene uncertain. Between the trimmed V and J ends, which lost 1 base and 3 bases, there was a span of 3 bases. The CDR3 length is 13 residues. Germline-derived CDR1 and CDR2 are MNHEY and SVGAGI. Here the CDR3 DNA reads TGTGCCAGCAGTTACTTTGACACCGGGGAGCTGTTTTTT. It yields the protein CASSYFDTGELFF.

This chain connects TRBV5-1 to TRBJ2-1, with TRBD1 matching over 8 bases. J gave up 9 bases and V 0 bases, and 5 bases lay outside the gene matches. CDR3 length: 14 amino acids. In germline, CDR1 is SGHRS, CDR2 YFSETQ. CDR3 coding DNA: TGCGCCAGCAGCTTGGTCCAGGGGGCCAGTGAGCAGTTCTTC. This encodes CASSLVQGASEQFF.

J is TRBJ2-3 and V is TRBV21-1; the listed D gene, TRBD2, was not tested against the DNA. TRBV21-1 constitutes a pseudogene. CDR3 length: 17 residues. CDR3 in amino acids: CASSKEIGGRWTDTQYF. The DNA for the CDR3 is TGTGCCAGCAGCAAAGAGATTGGCGGGAGGTGGACAGATACGCAGTATTTT.

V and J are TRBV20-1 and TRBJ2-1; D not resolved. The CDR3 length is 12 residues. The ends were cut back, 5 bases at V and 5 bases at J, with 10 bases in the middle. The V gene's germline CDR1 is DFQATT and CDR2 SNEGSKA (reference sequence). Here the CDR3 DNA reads TGCAGTGCTGGCCGACGTAACAATGAGCAGTTCTTC. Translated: CSAGRRNNEQFF.

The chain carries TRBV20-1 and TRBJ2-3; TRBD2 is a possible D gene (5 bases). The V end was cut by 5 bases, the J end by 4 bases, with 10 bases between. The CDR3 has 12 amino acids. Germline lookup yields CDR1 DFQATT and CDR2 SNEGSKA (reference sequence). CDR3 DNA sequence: TGCAGTGCTCCCGACTACTCAGATACGCAGTATTTT. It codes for CSAPDYSDTQYF.

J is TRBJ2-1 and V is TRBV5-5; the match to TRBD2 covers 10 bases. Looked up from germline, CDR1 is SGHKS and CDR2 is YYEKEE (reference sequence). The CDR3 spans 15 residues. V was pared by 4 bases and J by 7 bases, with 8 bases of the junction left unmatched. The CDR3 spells CASSQGLAIRNEQFF. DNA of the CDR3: TGTGCCAGCAGCCAGGGACTAGCGATAAGAAATGAGCAGTTCTTC.

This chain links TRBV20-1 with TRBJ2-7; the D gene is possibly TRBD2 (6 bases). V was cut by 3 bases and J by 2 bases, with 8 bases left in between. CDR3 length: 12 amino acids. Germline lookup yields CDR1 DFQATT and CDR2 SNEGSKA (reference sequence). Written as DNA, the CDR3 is TGCAGTGCTAGTCCTAGCGCCTACGAGCAGTACTTC. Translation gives CSASPSAYEQYF.

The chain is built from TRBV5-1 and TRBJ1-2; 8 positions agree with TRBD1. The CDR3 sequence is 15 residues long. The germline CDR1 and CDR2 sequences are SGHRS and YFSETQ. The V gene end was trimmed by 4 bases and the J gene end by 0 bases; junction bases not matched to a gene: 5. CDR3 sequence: CASSPRDRTNYGYTF. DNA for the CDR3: TGCGCCAGCAGCCCGCGGGACAGGACTAACTATGGCTACACCTTC.

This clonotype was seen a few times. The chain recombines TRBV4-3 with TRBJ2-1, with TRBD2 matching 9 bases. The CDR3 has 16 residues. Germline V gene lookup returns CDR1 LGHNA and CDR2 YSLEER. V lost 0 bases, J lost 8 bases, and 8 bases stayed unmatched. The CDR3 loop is CASSQDAAGGSYEQFF. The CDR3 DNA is TGCGCCAGCAGCCAAGACGCCGCGGGAGGGAGCTATGAGCAGTTCTTC.